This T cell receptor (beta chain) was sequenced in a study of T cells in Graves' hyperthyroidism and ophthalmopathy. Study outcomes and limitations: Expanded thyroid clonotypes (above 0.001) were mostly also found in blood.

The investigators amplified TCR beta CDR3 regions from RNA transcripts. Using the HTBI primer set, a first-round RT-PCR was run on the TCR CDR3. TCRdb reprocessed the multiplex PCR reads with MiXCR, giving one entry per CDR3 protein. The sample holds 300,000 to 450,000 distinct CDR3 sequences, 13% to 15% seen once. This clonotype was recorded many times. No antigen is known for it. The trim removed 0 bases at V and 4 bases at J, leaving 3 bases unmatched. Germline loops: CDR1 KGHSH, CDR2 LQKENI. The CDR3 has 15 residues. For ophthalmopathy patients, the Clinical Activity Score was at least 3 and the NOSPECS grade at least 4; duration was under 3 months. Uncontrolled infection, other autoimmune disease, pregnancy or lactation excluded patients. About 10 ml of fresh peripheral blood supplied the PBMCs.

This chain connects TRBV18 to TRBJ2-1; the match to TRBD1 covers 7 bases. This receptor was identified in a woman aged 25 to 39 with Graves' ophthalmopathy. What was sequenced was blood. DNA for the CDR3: TGTGCCAGCTCACCACCGGGACAGACATACAATGAGCAGTTCTTC. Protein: CASSPPGQTYNEQFF.